This TCR beta chain was documented in a study of T-cell memory formation after mild COVID-19. MiXCR was run by TCRdb on the 5' RACE reads, yielding one entry per CDR3 protein. The sample holds 50,000 or so distinct CDR3 sequences, 25% to 35% seen once. This clonotype has only a few counts. Germline-derived CDR1 and CDR2 are SGHTA and FQGNSA. Trimming removed 6 bases at V and 2 bases at J, with 2 bases between. The CDR3 extends over 11 amino acids. J is TRBJ2-1 and V is TRBV7-2; no firm D call. Sequenced: PBMCs or a T cell subset sorted from them (not recorded which). This receptor was taken from a young man who had mild COVID-19 (a few samples of this study predate the infection). Cell type and time point are not known. The CDR3 loop is CASRAYNEQFF. The CDR3 DNA sequence: TGTGCCAGCAGAGCCTACAATGAGCAGTTCTTC.